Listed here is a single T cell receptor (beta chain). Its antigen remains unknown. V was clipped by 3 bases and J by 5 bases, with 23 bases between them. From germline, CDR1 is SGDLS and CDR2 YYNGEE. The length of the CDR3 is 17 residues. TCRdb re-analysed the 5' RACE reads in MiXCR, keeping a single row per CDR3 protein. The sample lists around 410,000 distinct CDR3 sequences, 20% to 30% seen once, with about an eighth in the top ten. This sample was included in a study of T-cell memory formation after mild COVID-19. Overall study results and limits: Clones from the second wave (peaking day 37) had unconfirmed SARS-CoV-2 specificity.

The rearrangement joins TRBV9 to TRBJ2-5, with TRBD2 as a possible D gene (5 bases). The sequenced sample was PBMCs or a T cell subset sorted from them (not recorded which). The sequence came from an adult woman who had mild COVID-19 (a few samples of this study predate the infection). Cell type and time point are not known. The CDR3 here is CASSEKRNGMGFETQYF. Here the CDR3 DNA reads TGTGCCAGCAGCGAAAAAAGAAACGGGATGGGTTTTGAGACCCAGTACTTC.